The 7 T cell receptor beta chains in this list originate from one sample, sequenced in a study of blood T cell repertoires in COVID-19. Some clones are missing from TCRdb's copy, which holds only in-frame ones; the method was immunoSEQ multiplex PCR. The table has approximately 150,000 clones, approximately 85% seen once; the top ten hold more than 2%. The sequenced sample consisted of peripheral blood. The receptors were gathered from a human donor with acute or convalescent COVID-19. The donor label of this sample is uncertain.

The chain employs TRBV4-1 and TRBJ1-1; TRBD1 matches 11 bases. V dropped 1 base and J dropped 1; count of bases not matched to a gene: 11. The CDR3 has 19 amino acids. Germline CDR1 and CDR2: MGHRA and YSYEKL. This chain's CDR3 is CASSQGAVGQGAGNTEAFF. CDR3 nucleotide sequence: TGCGCCAGCAGCCAAGGTGCCGTTGGACAGGGGGCAGGGAACACTGAAGCTTTCTTT.

This chain connects TRBV18 to TRBJ1-4; D not certain. Trimming stripped 2 bases from V and 8 bases from J, with 12 bases between. The CDR3 length is 14 residues. Germline CDR1 is KGHSH and CDR2 is LQKENI. For the CDR3, the DNA is TGTGCCAGCTCACCAAGTGGGGAGCGGGAAAAACTGTTTTTT. This translates into CASSPSGEREKLFF. The full variable domain, completed using reference TRBV18 and TRBJ1-4, is NAGVMQNPRHLVRRRGQEARLRCSPMKGHSHVYWYRQLPEEGLKFMVYLQKENIIDESGMPKERFSAEFPKEGPSILRIQQVVRGDSAAYFCASSPSGEREKLFFGSGTQLSVL.

In DNA, the CDR3 is TGTGCCAGCAGCCAGGGGTCCTATAATTCACCCCTCCACTTT. Translating it yields CASSQGSYNSPLHF. V gene TRBV7-9 combines with J gene TRBJ1-6; TRBD1 might be the D (6 bases). This CDR3 has 14 residues. The ends were cut back, 5 bases at V and 1 base at J, with 6 bases in the middle. CDR1 is SEHNR and CDR2 is FQNEAQ in the germline V gene (reference sequence).

The chain is built from TRBV19 and TRBJ2-7; D is possibly TRBD2 (6 bases). CDR1 is LNHDA and CDR2 is SQIVND in the germline V gene (reference sequence). The CDR3 length is 14 residues. With 3 bases removed from V and 0 bases from J, the gap between germline ends came to 9 bases. CDR3 sequence: CASSIGGSSYEQYF. CDR3 sequence (DNA): TGTGCCAGTAGTATTGGGGGGAGCTCCTACGAGCAGTACTTC. Supplemented by reference TRBV19 and TRBJ2-7, the full variable domain reads DGGITQSPKYLFRKEGQNVTLSCEQNLNHDAMYWYRQDPGQGLRLIYYSQIVNDFQKGDIAEGYSVSREKKESFPLTVTSAQKNPTAFYLCASSIGGSSYEQYFGPGTRLTVT.

This chain connects TRBV6-2 or TRBV6-3 to TRBJ1-2; D not resolved. Trimming removed 5 bases from V and 2 bases from J, with 9 bases in between. The CDR3 loop spans 13 amino acids. Germline assignment: CDR1 MNHEY and CDR2 SVGEGT. CDR3: CASSQYLNYGYTF. CDR3 nucleotides: TGTGCCAGCAGTCAATACTTAAACTATGGCTACACCTTC.

This clone showed up just a few times. V usage is TRBV9 and J usage is TRBJ1-6; tentative D call: TRBD1 (5 bases). The CDR3 is 17 residues long. V was trimmed by 3 bases and J by 9 bases, leaving 22 bases between them. Germline CDR1 and CDR2: SGDLS and YYNGEE. This chain's CDR3 is CASSDARSGPAGSPLHF. CDR3 sequence (DNA): TGTGCCAGCAGCGACGCGCGGTCAGGGCCCGCAGGTTCACCCCTCCACTTT.

The rearrangement uses TRBV27 and TRBJ2-3; D is undetermined. The germline V gene has CDR1 MNHEY and CDR2 SMNVEV (reference sequence). This CDR3 region has 14 residues. V was trimmed by 4 bases and J by 2 bases, leaving 10 bases between them. The CDR3 sequence: CASSSHTATDTQYF. In nucleotides, the CDR3 is TGTGCCAGCAGTTCCCATACAGCCACAGATACGCAGTATTTT.